This section outlines one T cell receptor beta chain sequence together with its context. The record originates from a study of blood T cell repertoires in COVID-19. The CDR3 has 14 residues. With 2 bases clipped from V and 10 bases from J, the junction kept 3 bases outside the gene matches. Germline V gene lookup returns CDR1 SGHTA and CDR2 FQGNSA. TCRdb keeps only in-frame clones here, not all; method: immunoSEQ multiplex PCR. There are 50,000 to 65,000 clones in the sample; 80% to 90% occur only once, and 1.2% lies in the top ten. Sequencing input: peripheral blood. V gene TRBV7-2 combines with J gene TRBJ2-2, with 11 bases aligning to TRBD1. The clonotype was recovered from a man aged 40-49 years with acute or convalescent COVID-19. CDR3 amino acids: CASSLRTGGVELFF. The DNA for the CDR3 is TGTGCCAGCAGCTTACGGACAGGGGGCGTGGAGCTGTTTTTT.